This passage covers 9 T cell receptor beta chains from one sample sequenced in a study of T cells after posttransplantation cyclophosphamide (dated by TCRdb to 2016 to 2017). The library was built by means of the immunoSEQ multiplex PCR assay. The source is immuneACCESS, and TCRdb retained only in-frame sequences with V and J called. Part of the clones is not carried over; for the studies checked, unresolved V genes explain less than half of this, and the remainder is unexplained. Within this sample are some 54,000 clones, with roughly 94% of them counted one time only. The top ten clones comprise 2.5% to 3.5% of the sample. The sequenced sample consisted of PBMCs. The receptors derive from a woman aged 25 to 39 in good health and a related stem cell transplant donor.

The chain combines TRBV5-6 with TRBJ1-2; D uncertain. Germline CDR1 is SGHDT and CDR2 is YYEEEE. The CDR3 is made up of 15 amino acids. The ends were cut back, 0 bases at V and 4 bases at J, with 13 bases in the middle. CDR3 loop: CASSLAWGGGYGYTF. The CDR3 DNA reads as TGTGCCAGCAGCTTGGCATGGGGAGGAGGCTATGGCTACACCTTC.

This chain connects TRBV7-2 to TRBJ2-7; 10 bases are shared with TRBD1. This CDR3 comprises 14 residues. The V and J ends lost 5 bases and 2 bases, in that order; junction bases with no gene match: 3. Looked up from germline, CDR1 is SGHTA and CDR2 is FQGNSA. CDR3 in DNA: TGTGCCAGCAGCCCCGGGACAGGGGCCTACGAGCAGTACTTC. Translating gives CASSPGTGAYEQYF.

The rearrangement joins TRBV19 to TRBJ2-2; D gene uncertain. The CDR3 totals 13 residues. Germline CDR1 is LNHDA and CDR2 is SQIVND (reference sequence). V shed 6 bases and J shed 6 bases, with 11 bases lying between them. In DNA, the CDR3 is TGTGCCAGTAGAACTTACGAAGCCGGGGAGCTGTTTTTT. Protein product: CASRTYEAGELFF.

This chain links TRBV10-3 with TRBJ2-3, with D maybe TRBD2 (5 bases). V dropped 0 bases and J dropped 2 bases, with 12 bases sitting between them. The CDR3 is 16 amino acids. In germline, CDR1 is ENHRY, CDR2 SYGVKD. Here the CDR3 DNA reads TGTGCCATCAGTGAGTCTTCGGGATTTTCCACAGATACGCAGTATTTT. Translation gives CAISESSGFSTDTQYF.

V usage is TRBV7-9 and J usage is TRBJ2-1; TRBD1 might be the D (5 bases). This CDR3 comprises 13 residues. V was shortened by 5 bases and J by 5 bases, with 10 bases between the two germline ends. From germline, CDR1 is SEHNR and CDR2 FQNEAQ (reference sequence). In DNA form, the CDR3 reads TGTGCCAGCAGCCCAATGACAGACAATGAGCAGTTCTTC. Its protein is CASSPMTDNEQFF.

This clone was seen only once. The rearrangement uses TRBV4-1 and TRBJ2-7; a weak D match, TRBD2 (7 bases). The V gene's germline CDR1 is MGHRA and CDR2 YSYEKL. V was pared by 1 base and J by 4 bases, with 14 bases between. CDR3 length: 15 amino acids. Here the CDR3 reads CASSQGGGGLYEQYF. DNA for the CDR3: TGCGCCAGCAGCCAAGGGGGGGGCGGCCTGTACGAGCAGTACTTC.

The J gene is TRBJ2-5, the V gene TRBV10-2, with 11 bases matching TRBD2. The V segment lost 6 bases and the J segment 4 bases; nucleotides outside the gene matches: 4. Per germline, CDR1 WSHSY and CDR2 SAAADI. There are 14 residues in the CDR3. The CDR3 region is CASRTTSGVETQYF. The CDR3 bases are TGCGCCAGCAGGACGACTAGCGGGGTAGAGACCCAGTACTTC.

This clone was seen a few times. The V gene is TRBV7-8, the J gene TRBJ1-6; 7 nucleotides match TRBD1. This CDR3 spans 14 amino acids. The junction had 1 base not matched to a gene; V was cut back by 2 bases and J by 6 bases. Germline-derived CDR1 and CDR2 are SGHVS and FQNEAQ. The DNA for the CDR3 is TGTGCCAGCAGCTTAAGGGGGCGTAATTCACCCCTCCACTTT. It specifies CASSLRGRNSPLHF.

This sequence joins TRBV7-2 and TRBJ2-7; 9 nucleotides align to TRBD1. Germline CDR1 reads SGHTA; CDR2 reads FQGNSA. V shed 4 bases, J shed 4 bases, and the junction held 8 bases outside the gene matches. The CDR3 spans 15 residues. The CDR3 region is CASSYRDRASYEQYF. As DNA, the CDR3 is TGTGCCAGCAGCTACCGGGACAGGGCCTCTTACGAGCAGTACTTC.